This entry lists 6 T cell receptor beta chains sequenced from one sample in a study of T cell repertoires in cytomegalovirus infection. TCRdb itself ran the reads through MiXCR, one entry per CDR3 protein. This sample yields about 600,000 distinct CDR3 sequences, of which roughly a quarter are seen a single time; 6.5% to 10% belongs to the top ten. The sample comprised CD8+ T cells from PBMCs. These receptor sequences come from a human donor in good health (CMV status not recorded). Some clones in this sample may be carry-over from other donors' samples.

This clonotype was counted between two and nine times. This sequence joins TRBV14 and TRBJ2-1; 7 nucleotides line up with TRBD2. V dropped 3 bases and J dropped 7; count of bases not matched to a gene: 6. Germline CDR1 reads SGHDN; CDR2 reads FVKESK. CDR3 length: 14 amino acids. The CDR3 region is CASSHYRGGNEQFF. The CDR3 nucleotides read TGTGCCAGCAGCCACTACCGGGGAGGGAATGAGCAGTTCTTC.

This clonotype was seen many times. The chain is built from TRBV12-3 or TRBV12-4 and TRBJ1-2; 11 nucleotides match TRBD1. J was trimmed by 5 bases and V by 8 bases; bases with no gene match: 7. This CDR3 comprises 14 residues. CDR3 protein: CASRGQGETYGYTF. The CDR3 nucleotides read TGTGCCAGCCGGGGACAGGGGGAGACATATGGCTACACCTTC.

In this sample, this clonotype turned up a few times. The rearrangement joins TRBV20-1 to TRBJ1-2; 7 bases map to TRBD1. This CDR3 has 14 amino acids. The junction had 4 bases not matched to a gene; V was cut back by 1 base and J by 2 bases. From germline, CDR1 is DFQATT and CDR2 SNEGSKA (reference sequence). The CDR3: CSARVRDSNYGYTF. The CDR3 DNA is TGCAGTGCTAGAGTAAGGGACAGCAACTATGGCTACACCTTC.

The genes are TRBV20-1 and TRBJ1-2; D remains unclear. The V gene lost 3 bases and the J gene lost 1 base, with 6 bases spanning the gap. Germline CDR1 and CDR2: DFQATT and SNEGSKA (reference sequence). This CDR3 is 12 amino acids long. The CDR3 here is CSARAVNYGYTF. The CDR3 bases are TGCAGTGCTAGGGCGGTTAACTATGGCTACACCTTC.

The chain employs TRBV28 and TRBJ1-1; 7 nucleotides line up with TRBD1. Trimming cost V 9 bases and J 4 bases; bases outside gene matches: 11. CDR3 length equals 14 residues. The germline V gene encodes CDR1 MDHEN and CDR2 SYDVKM. CDR3 sequence reads: CASGSQGSGTEAFF. The DNA for the CDR3 is TGTGCCAGTGGGTCACAGGGGTCAGGCACTGAAGCTTTCTTT.

The chain couples TRBV4-1 to TRBJ2-2; 9 nucleotides match TRBD1. V trimming: 6 bases; J trimming: 3 bases; junction bases outside the gene matches: 5. Looked up from germline, CDR1 is MGHRA and CDR2 is YSYEKL. This CDR3 spans 15 amino acids. CDR3 sequence reads: CASSHRGPDTGELFF. The CDR3 DNA reads TGCGCCAGCAGTCACAGGGGGCCGGACACCGGGGAGCTGTTTTTT.